The T cell receptor (beta chain) under discussion was sequenced for a study of vaccination and CD4 T cells after COVID-19. Study background: Researchers treated control cultures with a CEFX pool, an HIV-1 Nef pool, or no peptide.

Turning to this clonotype: Its target is not known.

V lost 6 bases and J lost 0, with 15 bases in between. The CDR3 totals 17 residues. As for treatment: roughly 11-day PBMC culture with coronavirus spike peptide pools or control peptides (ViraFEST assay). Sequencing of cultured CD4+ T cell DNA used the Oncomine TCR Beta short-read assay. In TCRdb, the PCR reads were re-called with MiXCR into one record per CDR3 protein. This repertoire shows 15,000 to 20,000 distinct CDR3 sequences, roughly 49% found once; its top ten account for around a sixth. The TCR was taken from a human donor who had recovered from COVID-19. The material sequenced was CD4+ T cells from blood, cultured in vitro, taken before SARS-CoV-2 vaccination. V is TRBV12-3 or TRBV12-4 and J is TRBJ1-6, with D hard to call. The CDR3, as DNA: TGTGCCAGCAGAGAGGGCCACGAAAGCTCCTATAATTCACCCCTCCACTTT. This gives the protein CASREGHESSYNSPLHF.